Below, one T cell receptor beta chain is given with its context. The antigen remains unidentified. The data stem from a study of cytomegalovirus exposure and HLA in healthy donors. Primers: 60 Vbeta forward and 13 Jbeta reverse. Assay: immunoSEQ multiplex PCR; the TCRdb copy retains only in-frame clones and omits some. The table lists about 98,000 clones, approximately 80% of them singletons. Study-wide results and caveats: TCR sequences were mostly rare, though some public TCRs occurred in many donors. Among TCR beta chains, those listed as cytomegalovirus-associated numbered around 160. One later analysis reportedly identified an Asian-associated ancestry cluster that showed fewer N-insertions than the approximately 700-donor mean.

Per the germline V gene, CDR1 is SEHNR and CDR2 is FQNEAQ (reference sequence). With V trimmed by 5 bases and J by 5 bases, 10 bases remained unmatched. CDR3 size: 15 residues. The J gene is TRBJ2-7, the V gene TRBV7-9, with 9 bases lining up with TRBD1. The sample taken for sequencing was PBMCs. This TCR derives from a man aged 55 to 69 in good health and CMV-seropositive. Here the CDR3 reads CASSHTGTGLNEQYF. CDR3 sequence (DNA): TGTGCCAGCAGCCACACCGGGACAGGGCTAAACGAGCAGTACTTC.